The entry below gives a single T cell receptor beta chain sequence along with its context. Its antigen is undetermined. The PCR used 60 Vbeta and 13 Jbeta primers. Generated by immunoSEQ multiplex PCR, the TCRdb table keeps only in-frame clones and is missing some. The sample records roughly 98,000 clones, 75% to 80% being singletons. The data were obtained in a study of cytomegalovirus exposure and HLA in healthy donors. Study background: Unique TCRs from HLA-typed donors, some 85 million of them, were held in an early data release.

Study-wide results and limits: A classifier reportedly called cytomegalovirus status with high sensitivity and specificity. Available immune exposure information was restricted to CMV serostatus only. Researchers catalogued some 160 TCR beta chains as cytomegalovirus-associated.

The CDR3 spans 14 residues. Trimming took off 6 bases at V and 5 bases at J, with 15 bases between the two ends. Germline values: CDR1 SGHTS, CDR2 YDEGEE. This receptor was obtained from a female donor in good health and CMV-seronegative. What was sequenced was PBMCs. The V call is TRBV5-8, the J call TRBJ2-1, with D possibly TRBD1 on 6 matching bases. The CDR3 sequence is CASNPGTRHNEQFF. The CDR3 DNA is TGTGCCAGCAATCCCGGGACACGCCACAATGAGCAGTTCTTC.